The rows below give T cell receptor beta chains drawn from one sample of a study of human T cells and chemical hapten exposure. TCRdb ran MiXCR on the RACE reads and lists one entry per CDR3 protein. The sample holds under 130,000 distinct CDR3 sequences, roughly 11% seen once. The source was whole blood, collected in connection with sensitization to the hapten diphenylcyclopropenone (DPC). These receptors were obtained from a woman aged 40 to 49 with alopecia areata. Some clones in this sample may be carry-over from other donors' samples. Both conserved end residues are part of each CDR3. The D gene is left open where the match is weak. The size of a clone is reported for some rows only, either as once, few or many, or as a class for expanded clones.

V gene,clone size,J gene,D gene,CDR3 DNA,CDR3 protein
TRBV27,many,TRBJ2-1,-,TGTGCCAGCAGTCCCCGGGTTCCCCACGACAATGAGCAGTTCTTC,CASSPRVPHDNEQFF
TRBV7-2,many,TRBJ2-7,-,TGTGCCAGCAGCTTTGATGGCAGGTCCTACGAGCAGTACTTC,CASSFDGRSYEQYF
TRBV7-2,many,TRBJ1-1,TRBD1,TGTGCCAGCAGGCCCAGGGGGGGCTGGGAACAGAACGGTGAAGCTTTCTTT,CASRPRGGWEQNGEAFF
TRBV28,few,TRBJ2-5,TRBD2,TGTGCCAGCAGTCCCCGCGGCGGGAGTGAGACCCAGTACTTC,CASSPRGGSETQYF
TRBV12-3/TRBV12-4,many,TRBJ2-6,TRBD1,TGTGCCAGCAGCCCCCGGGGACAGGCCATCTCTGGGGCCAACGTCCTGACTTTC,CASSPRGQAISGANVLTF
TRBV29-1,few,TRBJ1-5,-,TGCAGCGTATCTCAGGGGAGGGATCAGCCCCAGCATTTT,CSVSQGRDQPQHF
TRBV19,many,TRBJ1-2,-,TGTGCCAGTAATACAGGTGCCTATGGCTACACCTTC,CASNTGAYGYTF
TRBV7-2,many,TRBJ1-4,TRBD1,TGTGCCAGCAGCTTAGAGGGGACAGGCCTTAATGAAAAACTGTTTTTT,CASSLEGTGLNEKLFF
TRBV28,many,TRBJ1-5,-,TGTGCCAGCAGGCCGCCTACTGGGCCCCGAGGGAATCAGCCCCAGCATTTT,CASRPPTGPRGNQPQHF
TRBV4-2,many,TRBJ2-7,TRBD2,TGTGCCAGCAGCCTTGCGGGACTAGCGAAGGGCGAGCAGTACTTC,CASSLAGLAKGEQYF
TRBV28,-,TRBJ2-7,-,TGTGCCAGCAGTTTAAAGAGGGTCTGGGGCGAGCAGTACTTC,CASSLKRVWGEQYF
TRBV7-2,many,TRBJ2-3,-,TGTGCCAGCAGCTTAGCTCGGAGGACAGTCCCCGTTGATACGCAGTATTTT,CASSLARRTVPVDTQYF
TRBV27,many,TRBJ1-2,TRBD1,TGTGCCAGCAGCCTGGGACAGGGCTTGGGTGGCTACACCTTC,CASSLGQGLGGYTF
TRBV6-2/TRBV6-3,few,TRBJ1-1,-,TGTGCCAGCAGTTACCCGCCACAGGGTGAAGCTTTCTTT,CASSYPPQGEAFF
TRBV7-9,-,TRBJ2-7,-,TGTGCCAGCAGCTTAGCACAGGCAGGGATCTACGAGCAGTACTTC,CASSLAQAGIYEQYF
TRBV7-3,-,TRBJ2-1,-,TGTGCCAGCAGCTTAACCGACTCCGACAATGAGCAGTTCTTC,CASSLTDSDNEQFF
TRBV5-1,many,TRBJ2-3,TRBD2,TGCGCCAGCAGCTTGGCCCAGCGGGAGGCGGATACGCAGTATTTT,CASSLAQREADTQYF
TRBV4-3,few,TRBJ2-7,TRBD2,TGCGCCAGCAGCCATCCCGGACTAGCTCGCGAGCAGTACTTC,CASSHPGLAREQYF
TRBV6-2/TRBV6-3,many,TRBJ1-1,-,TGTGCCAGCAGTGACAGGAACACTGAAGCTTTCTTT,CASSDRNTEAFF
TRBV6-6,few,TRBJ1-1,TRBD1,TGTGCCAGCATCAAAGTGACAGGGGGCTACACTGAAGCTTTCTTT,CASIKVTGGYTEAFF
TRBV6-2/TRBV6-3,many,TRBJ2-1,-,TGTGCCAGCAGTTACGGGGTAGGGGGGGATGAGCAGTTCTTC,CASSYGVGGDEQFF
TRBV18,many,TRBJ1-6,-,TGTGCCAGCTCACCGGACAGTAATAATTCACCCCTCCATTTT,CASSPDSNNSPLHF
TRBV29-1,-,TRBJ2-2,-,TGCAGCGTTGTTGGCACCTCGAACACCGGGGAGCTGTTTTTT,CSVVGTSNTGELFF